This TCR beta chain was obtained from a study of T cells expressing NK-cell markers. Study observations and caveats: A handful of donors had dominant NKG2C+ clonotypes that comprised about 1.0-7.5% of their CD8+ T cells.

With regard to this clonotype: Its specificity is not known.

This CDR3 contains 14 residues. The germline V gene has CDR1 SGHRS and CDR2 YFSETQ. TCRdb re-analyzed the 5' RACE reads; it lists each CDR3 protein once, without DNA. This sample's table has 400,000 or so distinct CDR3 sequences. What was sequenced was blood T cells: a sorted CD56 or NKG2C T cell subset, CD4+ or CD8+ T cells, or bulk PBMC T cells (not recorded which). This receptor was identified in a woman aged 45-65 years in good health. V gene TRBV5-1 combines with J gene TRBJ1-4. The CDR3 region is CASSWDPTNEKLFF.